This T cell receptor beta chain was captured in a study of blood T cell repertoires in COVID-19. Background on the study: Researchers got acute and convalescent COVID-19 samples from the United States, Italy and Spain. PBMCs, B-cell-depleted T cells, or T cells were the source of the cDNA or gDNA that made up the material.

Some clones are missing from TCRdb's copy, which holds only in-frame ones; the method was immunoSEQ multiplex PCR. Among a few hundred thousand clones listed, 88% were seen once. Donors of Cohort 3 who recovered were those that had two negative PCRs, clearance, or symptom resolution. The CDR3 has 13 amino acids. Trimming removed 8 bases from V and 4 bases from J, with 9 bases in between. Germline loops: CDR1 SGHTA, CDR2 FQGTGA. This chain joins TRBV7-3 and TRBJ1-6, with D uncertain. The sample comprised PBMCs or T cells enriched from blood (not recorded which). This sequence was found in a woman under 30 who had recovered from COVID-19. This CDR3 is CASDAVYNSPLHF. For the CDR3, the DNA is TGTGCCAGCGATGCAGTGTATAATTCACCCCTCCACTTT.